The next 5 T cell receptor beta chains were all read from a single sample in a study of a mutant IDH1 vaccine in newly diagnosed glioma. The method was immunoSEQ multiplex PCR; TCRdb's version includes in-frame clones alone and lacks a portion of them. Seen here are 40,000 to 55,000 clones, about 91% observed once, and the top ten hold around 2.5%. These TCRs are of unknown antigen specificity. Stated time point: week 11, during vaccination. Vaccination comprised doses that each held 300 ug of mutant IDH1 20-mer peptide, plus topical imiquimod. This specimen consisted of PBMCs, obtained from a glioma patient whose treatment included an IDH1 peptide vaccine. The receptors originated from a man aged 50 or older with glioma.

The genes are TRBV28 and TRBJ1-2; D unresolved. This CDR3 region has 13 residues. V was shortened by 4 bases and J by 8 bases, with 14 bases between the two germline ends. Germline V gives CDR1 MDHEN, CDR2 SYDVKM. Here the CDR3 reads CASSSPSTGGYTF. The DNA for the CDR3 is TGTGCCAGCAGTTCACCAAGTACTGGCGGCTACACCTTC.

The rearrangement uses TRBV5-4 and TRBJ1-2; the match to TRBD1 covers 7 bases. This CDR3 region has 16 residues. The V segment lost 0 bases and the J segment 6 bases; nucleotides outside the gene matches: 11. Germline CDR1 reads SGHNT; CDR2 reads YYREEE (reference sequence). The CDR3 is CASSLVGTDFINGYTF. The CDR3 DNA reads as TGTGCCAGCAGCTTGGTGGGGACAGACTTTATAAATGGCTACACCTTC.

The gene calls are TRBV28 and TRBJ1-5; TRBD1 might be the D (5 bases). Germline lookup yields CDR1 MDHEN and CDR2 SYDVKM. The CDR3 is made up of 12 amino acids. Trimming pared 7 bases from V and 4 bases from J, leaving 8 bases between. The CDR3 loop is CASNTGNQPQHF. CDR3 sequence (DNA): TGTGCCAGCAATACAGGAAATCAGCCCCAGCATTTT.

V is TRBV6-1 and J is TRBJ2-3; the match to TRBD2 covers 8 bases. The CDR3 runs to 16 residues. Germline CDR1 is MNHNS and CDR2 is SASEGT. V dropped 4 bases and J dropped 0; count of bases not matched to a gene: 6. Here the CDR3 DNA reads TGTGCCAGCAGTGTCCGGACGGGGGGGAGCACAGATACGCAGTATTTT. Its translation: CASSVRTGGSTDTQYF.

CDR3 residues: CAILQGYQTYEQYF. CDR3 in DNA: TGTGCCATCCTACAGGGGTACCAGACCTACGAGCAGTACTTC. The rearrangement links TRBV2 to TRBJ2-7, with TRBD1 matching 7 bases. Looked up from germline, CDR1 is SNHLY and CDR2 is FYNNEI. The V segment lost 10 bases and the J segment 2 bases; nucleotides outside the gene matches: 11. The CDR3 totals 14 residues.